This TCR beta chain was sequenced for a study of T cells in Graves' hyperthyroidism and ophthalmopathy. Study outcomes and limitations: Clonotypes that were expanded in thyroid above 0.001 mostly appeared in blood too.

Using RNA transcripts as the source, TCR beta CDR3 regions were amplified. The study used the HTBI primer set for a first-round RT-PCR of the TCR CDR3. TCRdb reprocessed the multiplex PCR reads via MiXCR and lists one record per CDR3 protein. This table holds roughly 350,000 distinct CDR3 sequences, roughly 14% found once. The sample holds many counts of this clonotype. As yet, its antigen is unknown. The CDR3 extends over 11 amino acids. Trimming pared 6 bases from V and 9 bases from J, leaving 9 bases between. Germline V lookup: CDR1 MNHNS, CDR2 SASEGT. Hyperthyroidism in the patients, aged 18 to 65, was newly diagnosed and under 2 months in duration. The PBMCs had their origin in roughly 9.4 ml of fresh peripheral blood.

The sequence was collected from a woman between 25 and 40 years old with Graves' hyperthyroidism. The V gene is TRBV6-1, the J gene TRBJ2-1, with D hard to call. Sample: blood. The CDR3, as DNA: TGTGCCAGCAGGGGGAAGGGTGAGCAGTTCTTC. The encoded protein is CASRGKGEQFF.